This T cell receptor beta chain was retrieved from a study of CD8 T cells in Susac syndrome. Multiple sclerosis controls were treatment-naive patients with stable or active relapsing-remitting disease. FACS enriched CD8+ TEMRA cells, while bulk CD8+ and CD4+ were negatively isolated. When the RNA was reverse transcribed, random hexamers were used with an input of about 0.45 to 1 ug. An immunoSEQ multiplex PCR amplified TCR beta CDR3 over 54 Vbeta and 13 Jbeta. TCRdb used MiXCR to reprocess the immunoSEQ multiplex PCR reads, holding one entry per CDR3 protein. The top ten clones hold approximately 0.2% of a sample with about 300,000 distinct CDR3 sequences, roughly 90% of them seen once. Material for sequencing was CD8+ T cells from PBMCs. This sequence originates from a human donor with multiple sclerosis.

The CDR3 sequence is CASSFIVGSNQPQHF. Written as DNA, the CDR3 is TGTGCCAGCAGTTTTATTGTGGGTTCAAATCAGCCCCAGCATTTT. The chain links TRBV28 to TRBJ1-5; D uncertain. Trimming left V 3 bases short and J 4 bases short, with 13 bases between. Germline V CDR1 and CDR2: MDHEN, SYDVKM. This CDR3 contains 15 residues.